Following are 32 T cell receptor beta chains from one sample sequenced in a study of tumor and adjacent non-tumor tissue in lung cancer. Three rounds of nested PCR, following a modified ARM-PCR protocol, produced the TCRbeta library. TCRdb reprocessed the multiplex PCR reads via MiXCR and lists one record per CDR3 protein. The sample has tens of thousands of distinct CDR3 sequences; about 55% are singletons. RNA was extracted from bulk tissue without any cell sorting. Distant lung tissue was collected more than 3 cm away from the tumor edge. Source material: distant non-tumor lung tissue. The receptors were sampled from a man aged 65-85 years with non-small cell lung cancer.

This clonotype was recorded once. The germline gene is not matched at one end of the junction; a read error may be the cause. The chain couples TRBV10-2 to TRBJ2-2, with D possibly matching TRBD2 (6 bases). Germline CDR1 and CDR2: WSHSY and SAAADI. CDR3 length: 13 amino acids. The CDR3 nucleotides read TGCGCCAGCAAGGAGGGGAACACCGAGGAGCTGCTTTTT. Its protein is CASKEGNTEELLF.

Turning to this clonotype: The CDR3 does not close with the conserved phenylalanine or tryptophan, likely indicating a read error. The DNA is left out, because the CDR3 cannot be placed on it with certainty; the CDR3 is given as TCRdb lists it. The chain recombines TRBV6-2 or TRBV6-3 with TRBJ2-1. Looked up from germline, CDR1 is MNHEY and CDR2 is SVGEGT. The CDR3 length equals 16 residues, ends included. The CDR3 sequence is CASIYGTSLLGNEHFL.

In the case of this clonotype: The junction differs from germline at one of its ends, possibly a read error. CDR3 sequence reads: CARSAEDSSRANVLTF. The DNA of the CDR3 is TGTGCCAGAAGTGCCGAGGACAGCTCTAGAGCCAACGTCCTGACTTTC. V and J are TRBV6-1 and TRBJ2-6, with a tentative D call TRBD1 (6 bases). Germline CDR1 MNHNS, CDR2 SASEGT. The CDR3 contains 16 residues.

Remarks on this clonotype: This clone may be a read error of a much larger clone one base away. This sequence joins TRBV6-6 and TRBJ2-5; perhaps TRBD2 as D (5 bases). The V end was cut by 6 bases, the J end by 4 bases, with 15 bases between. The CDR3 contains 14 residues. Looked up from germline, CDR1 is MNHNY and CDR2 is SVGAGI (reference sequence). As DNA, the CDR3 is TGTGCCAGCAGCTATGAGGGCAATGTAGAGACCCAGTACTTC. It yields the protein CASSYEGNVETQYF.

Details on this clonotype: Germline and junction disagree at one end, which may indicate a read error. V usage is TRBV11-2 and J usage is TRBJ2-1; D may be TRBD1 (6 bases). Germline lookup yields CDR1 SGHAT and CDR2 FQNNGV. This CDR3 has 15 amino acids. The CDR3 is CAISLQGLGNNERFF. In DNA form, the CDR3 reads TGTGCCATCAGCTTGCAGGGGCTAGGAAACAATGAGCGGTTCTTC. The variable domain in full, completed from reference TRBV11-2 and TRBJ2-1, reads EAGVAQSPRYKIIEKRQSVAFWCNPISGHATLYWYQQILGQGPKLLIQFQNNGVVDDSQLPKDRFSAERLKGVDSTLKIQPAKLEDSAVYLCAISLQGLGNNERFFGPGTRLTVL.

This clonotype was seen repeatedly, ten times or more. The chain joins TRBV4-1 to TRBJ1-2; 8 bases agree with TRBD1. Germline V CDR1 and CDR2: MGHRA, YSYEKL. The V gene end was trimmed by 2 bases and the J gene end by 4 bases; junction bases not matched to a gene: 9. This CDR3 is 16 amino acids long. The CDR3 region has the DNA TGCGCCAGCAGCCAATCCTCGGGACAGGACACCTATGGCTACACCTTC. Its translation is CASSQSSGQDTYGYTF.

The CDR3, as DNA: TGTGCCAGCAGTTATGGGGCAGGTCAAATCCCCAATGAAAAACTGTTTTTT. This sequence encodes CASSYGAGQIPNEKLFF. The gene calls are TRBV5-6 and TRBJ1-4; D possibly corresponds to TRBD1 (5 bases). Germline CDR1 SGHDT, CDR2 YYEEEE. Trimming took off 5 bases at V and 5 bases at J, with 22 bases between the two ends. This CDR3 contains 17 residues.

This clonotype was observed a handful of times. Just one base apart from a much larger clone, this may be a read error. The V and J genes are TRBV6-5 and TRBJ1-6; a weak D match, TRBD1 (5 bases). Trimming pared 5 bases from V and 14 bases from J, leaving 16 bases between. CDR1 is MNHEY, CDR2 SVGAGI, per germline. This CDR3 has 13 amino acids. The CDR3 sequence is CASSVDISSSLHF. The CDR3 DNA sequence: TGTGCCAGCAGTGTGGACATTTCATCATCCCTCCACTTT.

Points on this clonotype: With a much larger clone just one base away, this may be a read error. The V and J genes are TRBV4-1 and TRBJ2-2; TRBD2 matches at 7 bases. From germline, CDR1 is MGHRA and CDR2 YSYEKL. The CDR3 sequence is 19 residues long. V was clipped by 1 base and J by 3 bases; unmatched bases: 14. The CDR3 DNA reads as TGCGCCAGCAGCCAAGGTCTTCTTCGGCGGGGGAAGGACACCGGGGAGCTGTTTTTT. Translating gives CASSQGLLRRGKDTGELFF.

Regarding this clonotype: The junction differs from germline at one of its ends, possibly a read error. The chain is built from TRBV10-2 and TRBJ2-2; D may be TRBD2 (5 bases). In germline, CDR1 is WSHSY, CDR2 SAAADI. The CDR3 sequence is 13 residues long. The CDR3 loop is CASRTTNTGELVF. The CDR3, as DNA: TGCGCCAGCAGGACTACGAACACCGGGGAGCTCGTTTTT.

On this clonotype itself: One base away lies a much larger clone, so this may be a sequencing read error. The J gene is TRBJ1-1, the V gene TRBV6-1; the D gene is possibly TRBD1 (6 bases). Trimming stripped 2 bases from V and 7 bases from J, with 26 bases between. CDR3 length: 18 residues. Germline V gene data show CDR1 as MNHNS and CDR2 as SASEGT. The CDR3 DNA reads as TGTGCCAGCAGTGAATCGGTCGGGGGGGCAACTCGGCCCAATGAAGCTTTCTTT. It yields the protein CASSESVGGATRPNEAFF.

A remark on this clonotype: A much larger clone is a single base away; this may be a read error. The chain is built from TRBV6-5 and TRBJ1-5, with D possibly TRBD1 on 5 matching bases. Trimming shortened V by 5 bases and J by 11 bases, and 16 bases separated the two germline ends. CDR3 length: 13 amino acids. The germline V gene encodes CDR1 MNHEY and CDR2 SVGAGI. CDR3 sequence reads: CASSTQGRQSQHF. The CDR3 DNA is TGTGCCAGCAGTACCCAGGGACGGCAGTCCCAGCATTTT.

A word on this clonotype: The CDR3 carries no conserved terminal phenylalanine or tryptophan, so it likely arises from a read error. This chain uses TRBV11-2 with TRBJ1-2; D remains unclear. This CDR3 is built from 14 residues. Germline V gives CDR1 SGHAT, CDR2 FQNNGV. With 8 bases removed from V and 0 bases from J, the gap between germline ends came to 13 bases. This CDR3 reads CASVPGQANYGYTL. The CDR3, as DNA: TGTGCCAGCGTCCCAGGCCAGGCTAACTATGGCTACACCCTC.

A remark on this clonotype: A much larger clone lies one base from this, so it may be a read error. J is TRBJ2-4 and V is TRBV20-1; tentatively, D is TRBD1 (6 bases). Germline-derived CDR1 and CDR2 are DFQATT and SNEGSKA (reference sequence). The CDR3 extends over 15 amino acids. In DNA, the CDR3 is TGCAGTGCTAGGAGGGCAGACAGGAAAGAAAACAATCAGTACTTC. Protein sequence: CSARRADRKENNQYF.

The CDR3 region has the DNA TGTGCCAGCAGTCGCCCCCGACAGGAGGTCCGCTACGAGCAGTACTTC. Protein product: CASSRPRQEVRYEQYF. This chain uses TRBV28 with TRBJ2-7; maybe TRBD1 (6 bases). This CDR3 region has 16 residues. V lost 5 bases, J lost 3 bases, and 20 bases lay in between. Germline CDR1 and CDR2: MDHEN and SYDVKM.

About this clonotype: The conserved final phenylalanine or tryptophan is absent from the CDR3, which likely points to a read error. The chain recombines TRBV11-2 with TRBJ2-7; no clear D gene. Germline V gene sequence: CDR1 SGHAT, CDR2 FQNNGV. The CDR3 has 14 residues. The ends were cut back, 3 bases at V and 4 bases at J, with 13 bases in the middle. CDR3 protein: CASSFVPSKYEQYL. The CDR3 DNA reads as TGTGCCAGCAGCTTTGTACCCTCCAAGTACGAGCAGTACCTC.

As concerns this clonotype: Possible read error: a much larger clone is one base away. This chain links TRBV28 with TRBJ2-7; D not resolved. Germline V gene lookup returns CDR1 MDHEN and CDR2 SYDVKM. The V and J ends lost 11 bases and 3 bases respectively, with 14 bases between them. There are 12 residues in the CDR3. The CDR3 region has the DNA TGTGCCCTAACAGAGAGAAACTACGAGCAGTACTTC. Its protein product is CALTERNYEQYF.

In its sample, this clonotype was seen a few times. The junction and the germline gene differ at one end; a read error may be behind it. The V call is TRBV28, the J call TRBJ2-5; weak D call: TRBD1 (5 bases). The germline CDR1 and CDR2 sequences are MDHEN and SYDVKM. The CDR3 sequence is 14 residues long. CDR3 amino acids: CVSSFQDMGETQYF. In nucleotides, the CDR3 is TGTGTCAGCAGTTTTCAGGACATGGGGGAGACCCAGTACTTC.

With regard to this clonotype: Because it lacks the conserved phenylalanine or tryptophan at the end, this CDR3 is likely a read error. This chain uses TRBV11-2 with TRBJ2-3, with 13 bases identical to TRBD2. The CDR3 runs to 17 residues. The germline gives CDR1 SGHAT, CDR2 FQNNGV. The trim removed 4 bases at V and 3 bases at J, leaving 7 bases unmatched. The CDR3 protein is CASSSLGTSGTTDTQYC. The CDR3 DNA sequence: TGTGCCAGCAGCTCCCTCGGGACTAGCGGGACTACAGATACGCAGTATTGT.

Remarks on this clonotype: It may be a read error: a sequence one base away is much more abundant. The V call is TRBV10-3, the J call TRBJ2-1, with 8 bases lining up with TRBD2. There are 15 residues in the CDR3. Per germline, CDR1 ENHRY and CDR2 SYGVKD. The CDR3, as DNA: TGTGCCATCGGTGAAGGGCGGGAGGCGGGCAATGAGCAGTTCTTC. Its protein product is CAIGEGREAGNEQFF.

Worth noting for this clonotype: One junction end does not reproduce the germline sequence, and a read error may be involved. CDR3 bases: TGTGCCAGTAGTTTCTTAGGGAGCACAGATACGCAGTATTTT. Amino acid sequence: CASSFLGSTDTQYF. The chain links TRBV6-5 to TRBJ2-3; no reliable D call. Germline V lookup: CDR1 MNHEY, CDR2 SVGAGI. This CDR3 comprises 14 residues.

On this clonotype itself: One junction end disagrees with the germline gene, perhaps due to a read error. The V gene is TRBV30, the J gene TRBJ2-5; TRBD1 is a possible D gene (6 bases). Germline assignment: CDR1 GTSNPN and CDR2 SVGIG (reference sequence). This CDR3 is 12 amino acids long. CDR3 in amino acids: CARSVQGETQYF. DNA for the CDR3: TGTGCCCGGAGTGTTCAGGGGGAGACCCAGTACTTC.

This clonotype showed up many times. The chain joins TRBV11-2 to TRBJ2-1, with D unclear. This CDR3 spans 15 amino acids. Trimming cost V 6 bases and J 0 bases, with 12 bases left between them. The germline V gene has CDR1 SGHAT and CDR2 FQNNGV. Here the CDR3 reads CASSPSANSYNEQFF. CDR3 bases: TGTGCCAGCAGTCCAAGCGCTAACTCCTACAATGAGCAGTTCTTC.

In this sample, this clonotype turned up a few times. In nucleotides, the CDR3 is TGTGCCACCAGTGATCCCAACGCGTTCCGCACCGGGGAGCTGTTTTTT. Its translation is CATSDPNAFRTGELFF. The chain joins TRBV24-1 to TRBJ2-2, with D uncertain. Trimming stripped 3 bases from V and 4 bases from J, with 14 bases between. The CDR3 length is 16 residues. In germline, CDR1 is KGHDR, CDR2 SFDVKD.

With respect to this clonotype: A junction end diverges from the germline sequence, so it may reflect a read error. The chain is built from TRBV6-1 and TRBJ2-7; D not resolved. The CDR3 totals 11 residues. Germline-derived CDR1 and CDR2 are MNHNS and SASEGT. The CDR3 is CTSSFTYERYF. For the CDR3, the DNA is TGTACCAGCAGTTTTACCTACGAGCGGTACTTC.

As concerns this clonotype: This may stem from a read error, because a much larger clone lies one nucleotide away. The chain's CDR3 is CVSSFRDRGLAETQYF. The DNA of the CDR3 is TGTGTCAGCAGTTTCCGGGACAGGGGGTTGGCAGAGACCCAGTACTTC. The genes are TRBV12-3 or TRBV12-4 and TRBJ2-5; 11 positions agree with TRBD1. The CDR3 has 16 residues.

This sequence joins TRBV28 and TRBJ1-1; maybe TRBD1 (5 bases). CDR1 and CDR2 (germline): MDHEN, SYDVKM. This CDR3 comprises 12 residues. V dropped 7 bases and J dropped 11 bases, with 17 bases sitting between them. The CDR3 region has the DNA TGTGCCAGCACCACCCAGAGAGGGGCTGCTTTCTTT. Translated: CASTTQRGAAFF.

Comment on this clonotype: A read error is possible here, since a much larger clone lies one base away. The chain joins TRBV10-2 to TRBJ2-7; D unresolved. CDR1 is WSHSY and CDR2 is SAAADI in the germline V gene. The CDR3 consists of 13 residues. CDR3 sequence (DNA): TGCGCCAGCAGTGAGTCCAACAGCTACGAGGAGTACTTC. Amino acid sequence: CASSESNSYEEYF.

The V and J genes are TRBV5-1 and TRBJ2-2, with TRBD2 identical over 13 bases. Trimming at V came to 3 bases and at J to 4 bases, leaving 9 bases not matched to a gene. The germline V gene has CDR1 SGHRS and CDR2 YFSETQ. The CDR3 is 18 amino acids. Here the CDR3 reads CASSYWTSGSTSTGELFF. The CDR3 DNA follows: TGCGCCAGCAGCTACTGGACTAGCGGGAGTACTAGCACCGGGGAGCTGTTTTTT.

This clonotype was counted at least ten times. This chain joins TRBV12-3 or TRBV12-4 and TRBJ2-7; TRBD1 matches 8 bases. The V and J ends lost 5 bases and 2 bases, in that order; junction bases with no gene match: 8. This CDR3 comprises 15 residues. This CDR3 reads CASSHRKDRAYEQYF. CDR3 DNA: TGTGCCAGCAGTCATAGGAAGGACAGGGCCTACGAGCAGTACTTC.

The chain has TRBV5-1 and TRBJ2-7, with 7 nucleotides matching TRBD2. The CDR3 spans 17 residues. The germline gives CDR1 SGHRS, CDR2 YFSETQ. V was clipped by 0 bases and J by 3 bases; unmatched bases: 12. The DNA for the CDR3 is TGCGCCAGCAGCTTGGGGGGGGGGACTGCCAACGACTACGAGCAGTACTTC. Translation: CASSLGGGTANDYEQYF.

In this sample, this clonotype turned up a few times. Just one base apart from a much larger clone, this may be a read error. The chain joins TRBV29-1 to TRBJ1-2; no definite D call. V lost 3 bases and J lost 7, with 12 bases in between. The CDR3 is made up of 12 amino acids. Germline-derived CDR1 and CDR2 are SQVTM and ANQGSEA. CDR3 amino acids: CSVDDIGSGYTF. DNA for the CDR3: TGCAGCGTTGATGACATCGGGAGTGGCTACACCTTC. The full variable domain, with the rest looked up from reference TRBV29-1 and TRBJ1-2, is SAVISQKPSRDICQRGTSLTIQCQVDSQVTMMFWYRQQPGQSLTLIATANQGSEATYESGFVIDKFPISRPNLTFSTLTVSNMSPEDSSIYLCSVDDIGSGYTFGSGTRLTVV.